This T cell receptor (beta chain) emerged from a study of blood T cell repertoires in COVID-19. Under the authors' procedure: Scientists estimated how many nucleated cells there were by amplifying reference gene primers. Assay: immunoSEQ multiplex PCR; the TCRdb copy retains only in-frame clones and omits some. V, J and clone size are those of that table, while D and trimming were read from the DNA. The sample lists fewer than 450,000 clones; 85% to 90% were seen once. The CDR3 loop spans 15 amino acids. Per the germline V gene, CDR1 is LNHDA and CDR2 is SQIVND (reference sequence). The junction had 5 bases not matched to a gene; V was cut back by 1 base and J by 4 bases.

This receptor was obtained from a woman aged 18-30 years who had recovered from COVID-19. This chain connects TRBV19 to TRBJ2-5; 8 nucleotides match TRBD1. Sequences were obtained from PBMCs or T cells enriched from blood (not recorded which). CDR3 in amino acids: CASSIGAGGVETQYF. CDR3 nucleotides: TGTGCCAGTAGTATAGGGGCAGGGGGCGTAGAGACCCAGTACTTC.